These 10 T cell receptor beta chains were sequenced from one sample in a study of sequential checkpoint blockade in melanoma. Treatment meaning: randomized to nivolumab then ipilimumab (arm A) or the reverse (arm B). Profiling relied on immunoSEQ multiplex PCR, and the TCRdb table lists in-frame clones only, not all of them. The top ten hold about 12% of the sample, which has around 40,000 clones, around 86% seen once. The sequences come from CD8+ T cells sorted from blood (inferred from file names), collected from a patient given nivolumab and ipilimumab in sequence. The origin of the receptors is a human donor with melanoma.

This clone has just a few counts. The chain links TRBV29-1 to TRBJ2-3, with 16 bases lining up with TRBD2. The junction had 4 bases not matched to a gene; V was cut back by 5 bases and J by 5 bases. Germline V gene lookup returns CDR1 SQVTM and CDR2 ANQGSEA. The CDR3 is 15 amino acids. The CDR3 loop reads CSVPGTSGRVDTQYF. CDR3 DNA: TGCAGCGTTCCTGGGACTAGCGGGAGGGTAGATACGCAGTATTTT.

The chain uses TRBV5-8 and TRBJ1-1; D gene unclear. The germline V gene has CDR1 SGHTS and CDR2 YDEGEE. This CDR3 is 11 amino acids long. V was shortened by 1 base and J by 6 bases, with 4 bases between the two germline ends. For the CDR3, the DNA is TGTGCCAGCAGCTTGATCTCTGAAGCTTTCTTT. Protein product: CASSLISEAFF. The full variable domain, in which reference TRBV5-8 and TRBJ1-1 provide the parts outside the CDR3, is EAGVTQSPTHLIKTRGQQATLRCSPISGHTSVYWYQQALGLGLQFLLWYDEGEERNRGNFPPRFSGRQFPNYSSELNVNALELEDSALYLCASSLISEAFFGQGTRLTVV.

This sequence joins TRBV4-1 and TRBJ2-5; TRBD1 might be the D (5 bases). The DNA end is a closer match to TRBJ2-7, so the J assignment may be wrong. The CDR3 covers 14 residues. The germline gives CDR1 MGHRA, CDR2 YSYEKL. CDR3 sequence: CASSQVPRVYEQYF. CDR3 bases: TGCGCCAGCAGCCAAGTGCCCAGGGTCTACGAGCAGTACTTC.

The rearrangement joins TRBV27 to TRBJ2-2, with TRBD2 as a possible D gene (6 bases). V lost 1 base, J lost 0 bases, and 9 bases lay in between. This CDR3 has 16 amino acids. The germline gives CDR1 MNHEY, CDR2 SMNVEV (reference sequence). The CDR3 protein is CASSLYRGTNTGELFF. The CDR3 DNA sequence: TGTGCCAGCAGTTTATACCGCGGGACGAACACCGGGGAGCTGTTTTTT.

This chain joins TRBV13 and TRBJ2-7, with D tentatively TRBD1 (5 bases). This CDR3 is built from 15 residues. CDR1 and CDR2 from the germline V gene are PRHDT and FYEKMQ (reference sequence). V was shortened by 0 bases and J by 3 bases, with 12 bases between the two germline ends. The CDR3 DNA sequence: TGTGCCAGCAGCTTAGGAGCGACAGAAAACTACGAGCAGTACTTC. Translation gives CASSLGATENYEQYF.

The rearrangement joins TRBV28 to TRBJ2-2; 16 bases map to TRBD2. Germline CDR1 and CDR2: MDHEN and SYDVKM. Trimming cost V 2 bases and J 7 bases; bases outside gene matches: 13. The CDR3 has 20 amino acids. CDR3 amino acids: CASSLDPGTSGRAEGGELFF. CDR3 DNA: TGTGCCAGCAGTTTAGATCCCGGGACTAGCGGGAGGGCCGAGGGCGGGGAGCTGTTTTTT.

The chain couples TRBV7-6 to TRBJ2-7; D perhaps matches TRBD2 (5 bases). CDR1 and CDR2 (germline): SGHVS, FNYEAQ. Trimming shortened V by 2 bases and J by 0 bases, and 14 bases separated the two germline ends. This CDR3 spans 16 amino acids. CDR3 nucleotide sequence: TGTGCCAGCAGCTTAAAGGCGGGTCCGAGCTCCTACGAGCAGTACTTC. Translated: CASSLKAGPSSYEQYF.

The chain recombines TRBV27 with TRBJ2-7; D is ambiguous. CDR3 length: 10 residues. Germline V lookup: CDR1 MNHEY, CDR2 SMNVEV (reference sequence). Trimming stripped 6 bases from V and 6 bases from J, with 6 bases between. The CDR3 DNA reads as TGTGCCAGCAGGGGCTCCGAGCAGTACTTC. Its protein product is CASRGSEQYF.

V and J are TRBV10-3 and TRBJ2-1; 9 nucleotides match TRBD2. CDR1 and CDR2 from the germline V gene are ENHRY and SYGVKD. The CDR3 totals 13 residues. J lost 10 bases, V lost 4 bases, and 5 bases had no gene match. CDR3 nucleotide sequence: TGTGCCATCAGTGGCACGACTAGCGGCGAGCAGTTCTTC. Translation: CAISGTTSGEQFF.

The chain's CDR3 is CASSPLSGNTGELFF. CDR3 nucleotides: TGTGCCAGCAGCCCTCTATCGGGAAACACCGGGGAGCTGTTTTTT. This chain links TRBV7-9 with TRBJ2-2, with D possibly matching TRBD2 (5 bases). V was clipped by 5 bases and J by 2 bases, with 12 bases between them. Looked up from germline, CDR1 is SEHNR and CDR2 is FQNEAQ (reference sequence). The CDR3 spans 15 residues.